Listed below are T cell receptor beta chains from one sample, sequenced in a study of regulatory T cells in long-lasting Graves disease. From the multiplex PCR reads, TCRdb called clonotypes with MiXCR, one entry per CDR3 protein. The sample yields 600,000 to 850,000 distinct CDR3 sequences, around 32% seen once. Sample: peripheral blood mononuclear cells (PBMCs), taken when the disease was refractory, from a patient treated with antithyroid drugs. These receptors came from a female donor with Graves disease. Both conserved end residues are part of each CDR3. A D gene is named only where the DNA matches it firmly. A clone size is listed for some rows: how often the clone was seen (once, few, many), or a class if it is expanded.

clone_size j_call d_call v_call cdr3_aa cdr3_nt
few TRBJ1-1 . TRBV20-1 CSASQLNTEAFF TGCAGTGCTAGTCAACTGAACACTGAAGCTTTCTTT
. TRBJ1-3 . TRBV28 CASSGRLSGNTIYF TGTGCCAGCAGCGGACGGCTCTCTGGAAACACCATATATTTT
. TRBJ2-7 . TRBV7-9 CASTSVSYEQYF TGTGCCAGCACCTCAGTATCCTACGAGCAGTACTTC
once TRBJ2-1 . TRBV13 CASSPPGGGSYNEQFF TGTGCCAGCAGCCCCCCTGGGGGAGGTAGCTACAATGAGCAGTTCTTC
. TRBJ2-7 . TRBV20-1 CSARGVGGGAYEQYF TGCAGTGCTAGAGGAGTGGGAGGGGGTGCCTACGAGCAGTACTTC
. TRBJ2-5 . TRBV7-3 CASSLTASQEAQYF TGTGCCAGCAGCTTAACGGCCAGCCAAGAGGCCCAGTACTTC
. TRBJ1-5 . TRBV3-1 CASSQDWRDQPQHF TGTGCCAGCAGCCAAGATTGGAGGGATCAGCCCCAGCATTTT
. TRBJ2-5 . TRBV10-3 CAISYQQAQETQYF TGTGCCATCAGTTACCAGCAGGCGCAAGAGACCCAGTACTTC
few TRBJ1-1 . TRBV7-9 CASSPSGAGTAEAFF TGTGCCAGCAGCCCATCTGGGGCGGGTACCGCTGAAGCTTTCTTT
. TRBJ2-5 . TRBV28 CASSPRRGWGQETQYF TGTGCCAGCAGTCCGAGGAGGGGATGGGGCCAAGAGACCCAGTACTTC
few TRBJ1-3 . TRBV12-5 CASGLVGGTDTIYF TGTGCTAGTGGTTTGGTTGGGGGGACGGACACCATATATTTT
. TRBJ2-3 . TRBV6-1 CASRRVDTQYF TGTGCCAGCAGAAGGGTGGATACGCAGTATTTT
. TRBJ2-7 . TRBV20-1 CSATLSRGVDEQYF TGCAGTGCAACTTTGAGCAGGGGGGTCGACGAGCAGTACTTC
. TRBJ1-5 . TRBV4-2 CASSQDLVQPQHF TGTGCCAGCAGCCAAGATTTAGTTCAGCCCCAGCATTTT
. TRBJ2-7 TRBD1 TRBV5-4 CASSSDRVLSYEQYF TGTGCCAGCAGCTCCGACAGGGTCTTGTCCTACGAGCAGTACTTC
few TRBJ1-4 . TRBV12-3/TRBV12-4 CASSPLGDSNEKLFF TGTGCCAGCAGTCCACTAGGGGATTCAAATGAAAAACTGTTTTTT
many TRBJ1-1 . TRBV28 CASRPGTSLITEAFF TGTGCCAGCAGACCCGGGACCAGCCTGATTACTGAAGCTTTCTTT
. TRBJ2-5 . TRBV11-2 CASSRPWETQYF TGTGCCAGCAGCCGACCTTGGGAGACCCAGTACTTC
. TRBJ1-5 TRBD1 TRBV6-1 CASSETGGFQPQHF TGTGCCAGCAGCGAAACAGGGGGTTTTCAGCCCCAGCATTTT
. TRBJ2-5 . TRBV29-1 CSVLGGVSQETQYF TGCAGCGTCCTCGGCGGGGTGAGCCAAGAGACCCAGTACTTC
few TRBJ2-1 TRBD2 TRBV15 CATSRLGTSGYNEQFF TGTGCCACCAGCAGACTTGGGACTAGCGGTTACAATGAGCAGTTCTTC
. TRBJ2-7 . TRBV7-2 CASGDPPVLEQYF TGTGCCAGCGGGGACCCCCCGGTCCTCGAGCAGTACTTC
. TRBJ1-2 . TRBV12-3/TRBV12-4 CASSSAGGGSGYTF TGTGCCAGCAGTTCCGCTGGGGGCGGGAGTGGCTACACCTTC
. TRBJ1-3 TRBD1 TRBV7-2 CASSHPRDSPIYF TGTGCCAGCAGCCACCCTCGGGACAGCCCCATATATTTT
few TRBJ1-2 . TRBV12-3/TRBV12-4 CASSPARGAGYGYTF TGTGCCAGCAGTCCGGCGCGGGGGGCTGGATATGGCTACACCTTC
few TRBJ1-4 . TRBV10-1 CASSEKIQTVGLNEKLFF TGCGCCAGCAGTGAGAAGATTCAGACAGTCGGCCTTAATGAAAAACTGTTTTTT
. TRBJ2-7 . TRBV10-3 CAISDLEAAYEQYF TGTGCCATCAGTGATTTGGAAGCAGCCTACGAGCAGTACTTC
. TRBJ2-1 TRBD2 TRBV29-1 CSVNRGLAYEQFF TGCAGCGTCAACAGGGGACTAGCGTATGAGCAGTTCTTC
. TRBJ1-2 . TRBV19 CASRGSDYGYTF TGTGCCAGTAGGGGCAGCGACTATGGCTACACCTTC
. TRBJ2-3 TRBD2 TRBV5-4 CASSLVLAASTDTQYF TGTGCCAGCAGCTTGGTACTAGCGGCAAGCACAGATACGCAGTATTTT
few TRBJ2-7 . TRBV7-9 CASGETQPYEQYF TGTGCCAGCGGAGAGACACAACCCTACGAGCAGTACTTC
many TRBJ1-5 . TRBV27 CASSFQVNSNQPQHF TGTGCCAGCAGTTTCCAGGTCAATAGCAATCAGCCCCAGCATTTT
. TRBJ1-5 . TRBV6-5 CASSYSSDSRGQPQHF TGTGCCAGCAGTTACTCTTCCGACTCGAGGGGTCAGCCCCAGCATTTT
. TRBJ2-2 . TRBV19 CATNTPRGAGGELFF TGTGCCACCAACACCCCCCGGGGGGCAGGCGGGGAGCTGTTTTTT
. TRBJ1-4 . TRBV28 CASSFLGTNEKLFF TGTGCCAGCAGTTTTCTGGGAACTAATGAAAAACTGTTTTTT
many TRBJ1-2 . TRBV28 CASSSPGRGLNYGYTF TGTGCCAGCAGTTCCCCGGGGAGGGGTCTTAACTATGGCTACACCTTC
many TRBJ2-7 . TRBV6-1 CASSEGPGKEQYF TGTGCCAGCAGTGAAGGCCCGGGCAAAGAGCAGTACTTC
. TRBJ2-2 . TRBV9 CASSPETSYTGELFF TGTGCCAGCAGCCCAGAGACATCTTACACCGGGGAGCTGTTTTTT
. TRBJ1-2 TRBD1 TRBV12-3/TRBV12-4 CASRPGQRFYGYTF TGTGCCAGCAGACCGGGACAGAGATTCTATGGCTACACCTTC
many TRBJ2-7 . TRBV12-3/TRBV12-4 CASSRNIDYEQYF TGTGCCAGCAGTCGCAACATCGACTACGAGCAGTACTTC
once TRBJ2-1 . TRBV2 CASSEDRYNEQFF TGTGCCAGCAGTGAAGATCGGTATAATGAGCAGTTCTTC
. TRBJ1-4 TRBD1 TRBV20-1 CSVPDRASEKLFF TGCAGTGTTCCGGACAGGGCAAGCGAAAAACTGTTTTTT
. TRBJ1-1 . TRBV6-1 CASSRDGETEAFF TGTGCCAGCAGCCGGGACGGCGAGACTGAAGCTTTCTTT
. TRBJ1-5 TRBD1 TRBV27 CASSSGTGLQPQHF TGTGCCAGCAGTTCAGGGACAGGGCTTCAGCCCCAGCATTTT
few TRBJ1-2 TRBD1 TRBV5-1 CASSLGEGGTGGYTF TGCGCCAGCAGCTTGGGGGAAGGAGGGACAGGCGGCTACACCTTC